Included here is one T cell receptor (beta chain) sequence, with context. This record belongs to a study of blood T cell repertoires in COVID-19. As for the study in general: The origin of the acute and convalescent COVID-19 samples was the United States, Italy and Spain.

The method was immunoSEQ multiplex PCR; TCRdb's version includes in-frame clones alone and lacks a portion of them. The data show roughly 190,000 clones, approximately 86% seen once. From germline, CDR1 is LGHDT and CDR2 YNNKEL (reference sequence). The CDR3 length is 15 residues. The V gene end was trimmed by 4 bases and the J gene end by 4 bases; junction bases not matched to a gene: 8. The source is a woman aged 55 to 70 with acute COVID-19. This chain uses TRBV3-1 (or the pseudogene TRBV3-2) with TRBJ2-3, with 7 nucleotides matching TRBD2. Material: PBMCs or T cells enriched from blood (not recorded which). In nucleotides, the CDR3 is TGTGCCAGCAGCCCCCCCCGGGGGAGGGCAGATACGCAGTATTTT. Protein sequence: CASSPPRGRADTQYF.